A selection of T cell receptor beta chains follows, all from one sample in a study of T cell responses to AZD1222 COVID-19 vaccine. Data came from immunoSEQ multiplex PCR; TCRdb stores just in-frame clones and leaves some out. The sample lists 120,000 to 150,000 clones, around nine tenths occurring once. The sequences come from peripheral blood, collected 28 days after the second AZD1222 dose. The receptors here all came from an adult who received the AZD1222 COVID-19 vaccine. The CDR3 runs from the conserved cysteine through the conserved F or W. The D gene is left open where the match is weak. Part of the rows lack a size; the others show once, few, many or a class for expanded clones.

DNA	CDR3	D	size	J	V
TGTGCCAGCAGCTTAGGGGCTGGACAGCAAGAGACCCAGTACTTC	CASSLGAGQQETQYF	-	-	TRBJ2-5	TRBV7-9
TGTGCCAGCAGTAAGAACCCGTTACTAGCGGTAGCCAAAAACATTCAGTACTTC	CASSKNPLLAVAKNIQYF	TRBD2	-	TRBJ2-4	TRBV2
TGTGCCAGTAGTATCCCCTCTCTGTGGAATGAGCAGTTCTTC	CASSIPSLWNEQFF	-	-	TRBJ2-1	TRBV19
TGTGCCAGTAGTGTCCGGACACTCTCTGGAAACACCATATATTTT	CASSVRTLSGNTIYF	-	once	TRBJ1-3	TRBV19
TGTGCCAGCAGCCTAGGGGGCGGGAGGGCCGGCGGCTACACCTTC	CASSLGGGRAGGYTF	TRBD1	-	TRBJ1-2	TRBV9
TGCAGCGGGTCTATAGCGGGAAAAGGGGAGCTGTTTTTT	CSGSIAGKGELFF	TRBD2	-	TRBJ2-2	TRBV29-1
TGTGCCAGCTCCCCGGGCACCACCTATGGCTACACCTTC	CASSPGTTYGYTF	-	-	TRBJ1-2	TRBV18
TGCGCCAGCAGTCAAGCCGCGGATACGCAGTATTTT	CASSQAADTQYF	-	-	TRBJ2-3	TRBV4-1
TGTGCCAGCAGTTGGAGGGAAGCGGAAGCTTTCTTT	CASSWREAEAFF	-	-	TRBJ1-1	TRBV6-5
TGTGCCAGCAGCCCTACCCGGGACGGCCGTCTCAAGCAGTACTTC	CASSPTRDGRLKQYF	-	-	TRBJ2-7	TRBV7-9
TGTGCCAGCAGTTACTCGGGCCAGACAATCGCCTACGAGCAGTACTTC	CASSYSGQTIAYEQYF	-	-	TRBJ2-7	TRBV6-5
TGTGCCACCAGTGAAGGGCTGGGGAGCACAGATACGCAGTATTTT	CATSEGLGSTDTQYF	-	-	TRBJ2-3	TRBV24-1
TGTGCCAGCAGTTTTCTAGCGGGAGTAAACCCCACAGATACGCAGTATTTT	CASSFLAGVNPTDTQYF	TRBD2	-	TRBJ2-3	TRBV25-1
TGTGCCAGCAGTTCCGGGGGGGGGCAGCCCCAGCATTTT	CASSSGGGQPQHF	-	-	TRBJ1-5	TRBV12-3/TRBV12-4
TGTGCCAGCAGCCAAGATAGGGCGACTAGCGATGAGCAGTTCTTC	CASSQDRATSDEQFF	TRBD2	once	TRBJ2-1	TRBV4-2
TGTGCCAGCAGCTTACGGGTTTCGGCGGAGGAGCTGTTTTTT	CASSLRVSAEELFF	-	-	TRBJ2-2	TRBV7-2
TGCGCCAGCAGCCAACAGCCTTTAGGCAGGCAGGCGAACACTGAAGCTTTCTTT	CASSQQPLGRQANTEAFF	-	-	TRBJ1-1	TRBV4-1
TGTGCCAGCAGCTTGGTGCGCCAAGGGGAGACCCAGTACTTC	CASSLVRQGETQYF	-	once	TRBJ2-5	TRBV7-9
TGTGCCAGCAGTCGGGACAGCCCCTATGGCTACACCTTC	CASSRDSPYGYTF	TRBD1	-	TRBJ1-2	TRBV28
TGTGCCAGCAGTACGGTATGGTCAGGGAAGAGGAGCTACACCTTC	CASSTVWSGKRSYTF	-	-	TRBJ1-2	TRBV6-6
TGTGCCAGCAGCCAAGATCCAGGAAGCAATGAAAAACTGTTTTTT	CASSQDPGSNEKLFF	-	-	TRBJ1-4	TRBV3-1/TRBV3-2
TGTGCCAGCAGCCCCGGAAGGGGCAACTACGAGCAGTACTTC	CASSPGRGNYEQYF	-	-	TRBJ2-7	TRBV11-2
TGTGCCAGCAGACAGGGACTAATGCAGTTCTTC	CASRQGLMQFF	-	-	TRBJ2-1	TRBV7-2
TGTGCCAGCAGCTTAGTTGCGGGAGGTAGGAATGAGCAGTTCTTC	CASSLVAGGRNEQFF	TRBD2	-	TRBJ2-1	TRBV7-2
TGTGCCATCAGCGAAGCAAATCAAGAGACCCAGTACTTC	CAISEANQETQYF	-	-	TRBJ2-5	TRBV10-3
TGTGCCAGCAGTTTCCGACTAGCGGGAAGAATTGAGCAGTTCTTC	CASSFRLAGRIEQFF	TRBD2	-	TRBJ2-1	TRBV6-2/TRBV6-3
TGTGCCAGCAGCTTGGTCCGGGAGGGGGCCGAGCAGTACTTC	CASSLVREGAEQYF	-	-	TRBJ2-7	TRBV5-8
TGTGCCAGTAGTAGGGTAACCACGACGGCCAGCCACAATGAGCAGTTCTTC	CASSRVTTTASHNEQFF	-	-	TRBJ2-1	TRBV19
TGTGCCAGCAGCTTAAAGGAGGACTCTGGAAACACCATATATTTT	CASSLKEDSGNTIYF	-	-	TRBJ1-3	TRBV7-6
TGTGCCAGCAAACCGGGAAGAAGGGACTATGGCTACACCTTC	CASKPGRRDYGYTF	-	-	TRBJ1-2	TRBV19
TGTGCCAGCAGCACAGGCGCGGGGGGCGGATATGAAGCTTTCTTT	CASSTGAGGGYEAFF	-	-	TRBJ1-1	TRBV7-9
TGTGCCAGTAGCTCGAGCGGGAGCGAGCAGTACTTC	CASSSSGSEQYF	TRBD2	-	TRBJ2-7	TRBV19
TGTGCCACCAGCGAATTTTACTCCACTAACTATGGCTACACCTTC	CATSEFYSTNYGYTF	-	once	TRBJ1-2	TRBV15
TGCAGCGTCACTTGGAGGGGTCACCAAGAGACCCAGTACTTC	CSVTWRGHQETQYF	-	-	TRBJ2-5	TRBV29-1
TGTGCCAGCAGCTTAGAACAAAATCTAGCGCAAGAGACCCAGTACTTC	CASSLEQNLAQETQYF	-	-	TRBJ2-5	TRBV5-5
TGTGCCAGCAGCCAACGGACAGGCCAGTACGAGCAGTACTTC	CASSQRTGQYEQYF	TRBD1	once	TRBJ2-7	TRBV7-2
TGCGCCAGCAGTACCAGTATTAATTCACCCCTCCACTTT	CASSTSINSPLHF	-	-	TRBJ1-6	TRBV5-1
TGTGCCAGTGCGTCCGGGGTAACTGAAGCTTTCTTT	CASASGVTEAFF	-	-	TRBJ1-1	TRBV19
TGTGCCAGCAGCCAGTCTAGCCGAAATGAGCAGTTCTTC	CASSQSSRNEQFF	-	-	TRBJ2-1	TRBV3-1/TRBV3-2
TGCGCCAGCAGCAACTCGAAAGAGACCCAGTACTTC	CASSNSKETQYF	-	once	TRBJ2-5	TRBV4-1
TGTGCCAGCAGCCAAGATTACTCTGGAAACACCATATATTTT	CASSQDYSGNTIYF	-	few	TRBJ1-3	TRBV6-5
TGTGCCAGCAGCCGGGCCGGGAACACCATATATTTT	CASSRAGNTIYF	-	-	TRBJ1-3	TRBV7-2
TGTGCCAGCAGTTTGGAGGGAAGTACTGAAGCTTTCTTT	CASSLEGSTEAFF	-	-	TRBJ1-1	TRBV12-3/TRBV12-4
TGTGCCAGCAGCCCGCTCCCGGGACAGGGAATCCCCGGGGAGCTGTTTTTT	CASSPLPGQGIPGELFF	TRBD1	-	TRBJ2-2	TRBV3-1/TRBV3-2
TGTGCCAGCAGCCCCCACTATGGCTACACCTTC	CASSPHYGYTF	-	-	TRBJ1-2	TRBV6-2/TRBV6-3